There are a few counts of the clone carrying this TCR beta chain. Its antigen is not known. This entry belongs to a study of T cell responses to AZD1222 COVID-19 vaccine. Overall study findings and caveats: Compared with day 0, the breadth and depth of the Spike-specific TCR repertoire rose significantly after two doses of AZD1222. Baseline serostatus was positive in only a handful of AZD1222 recipients. Unmutated regions of variants are reportedly targeted by nearly half of spike-specific TCRs.

The study pooled second doses at about 4 or about 12 weeks. Germline CDR1 reads SGHAT; CDR2 reads FQNNGV. The CDR3 is 15 residues long. The V gene lost 4 bases and the J gene lost 4 bases, with 15 bases spanning the gap. TCRdb's table, derived via immunoSEQ multiplex PCR, lists solely in-frame clones and lacks some. This sample carries some 150,000 clones, 85% to 90% of them seen once, and the ten largest clones take over 8%. The V gene is TRBV11-2, the J gene TRBJ2-3; TRBD2 is a possible D gene (6 bases). The TCR originated in an adult who received the AZD1222 COVID-19 vaccine. This sample comprised peripheral blood, obtained 28 days after the second AZD1222 dose. The chain's CDR3 is CASSWEDSSADTQYF. The DNA for the CDR3 is TGTGCCAGCAGCTGGGAGGACTCGTCAGCAGATACGCAGTATTTT.